The subject of this entry is one T cell receptor beta chain. Its binding antigen is unknown. The junction differs from germline at one of its ends, possibly a read error. This sample was taken from a study of blood T cells in healthy people across ages (dated by TCRdb to 2013 to 2016). With regard to the full study: In model experiments, template switching captured roughly one uniquely barcoded TCR beta cDNA molecule for every two T cells. Using the same blood draw, the study looked at two additional independent replicas of 1 million unique cDNA reads for two donors, one aged 18 to 29 and the other aged 80 or older. Using deep sequencing normalized with unique cDNA molecular identifiers, the study measured how TCR beta repertoire diversity changes with age. To avoid experimental bias, donors of different ages were randomly spread across the sequencing lanes. Four age groups were formed from the donors: young (average 16 years), middle-aged (more than 35), aged (62) and long-lived (less than 85).

Results the study describes overall, beyond this receptor: A strong correlation was found between observed TCR beta diversity and the percentage of naive T cells measured by flow cytometry. Estimates of total diversity from one million sequenced T cells were regarded as lower bounds and underestimates. Donor CMV infection status was unknown, potentially confounding age-related changes in expanded clonotypes. Compared with the aged group, more naive CD4+ T cells, fewer expanded clones and increased TCR diversity were shown by the long-lived group, suggesting age selection. As age increased, observed TCR beta diversity per million T cells dropped in a roughly linear way, and a significant reduction was already evident by age about 40. Since profiling was done on bulk unsorted PBMCs, naive and antigen-experienced compartments could not be conclusively compared.

The method behind the library was 5' RACE. The sample was run on an Illumina HiSeq 2500. The second PCR ran for roughly 7 to 11 cycles and used a J-beta primer mix along with a sample-barcoded 5' primer. Each TCR beta cDNA molecule received a unique molecular identifier from a template-switch 5' adaptor carrying 12 random nucleotides. Each sample yielded at least 3 million CDR3-containing paired-end reads. All of the RNA was converted into first-strand cDNA using the Mint cDNA synthesis kit, with a TRBC-specific oligonucleotide serving as the primer. After uracil-DNA glycosylase treatment, a first 18-cycle PCR used universal primers M1SS and BC2_uni_R on all cDNA. In the source study's methods: For normalization, 1 million high-quality reads, each with a distinct molecular identifier, were randomly selected from each sample. Reads sharing molecular identifiers were discarded rather than binned into consensus sequences. MiTCR, with a Q25 quality threshold and the strictest error-elimination algorithm, was used for CDR3 identification, clonotype clustering and error correction. A nonparametric unseen species model with Euler transformation was used to estimate a lower bound on total TCR beta diversity. Using fastp trimming at Q25 and MiXCR clonotype assembly, TCRdb reanalyzed the public sequencing data and kept in-frame beta chains. CDR3 protein sequences are deduplicated, and each keeps its most common genes and DNA. The V and J calls, along with clone size, are taken from TCRdb and not from the paper's own processing. For this sample the table gives about 1.7 million distinct CDR3 sequences, of which 25% to 30% were detected only once. The ten largest make up less than 9.5% of the sample.

From a lookup of the germline V gene (reference sequence), CDR1 and CDR2 are SEHNR and FQNEAQ. The CDR3 starts with the cysteine, ends with the phenylalanine, and has 17 residues. The DNA shown is the 51-base CDR3, in frame from base 1. The 39 donors, aged about 6 to 95 years, were systemically healthy Caucasian individuals from Russia. Each donor gave about 9.8 milliliters of peripheral blood, drawn into EDTA-treated Vacutainer tubes. Ficoll-Paque density-gradient centrifugation was used to isolate PBMCs, with at least 6 million obtained per sample. Total RNA, at least 6 micrograms per sample, was extracted from PBMCs with Trizol reagent. For every donor, flow cytometry on a PBMC aliquot measured the percentage of naive CD45RAhigh/CD27high T cells.

The sequence came from a woman aged 30 to 39 in good health. The rearranged segments are TRBV7-9 and TRBJ2-7; a weak D assignment points to TRBD2 (7 bases agree). Sequencing was done on a sample of blood. The CDR3 amino acid sequence is: CAGSLDPGRGSRYEQYF. The DNA is TGTGCCGGCAGCTTAGACCCTGGGAGGGGGTCTCGGTACGAGCAGTACTTC.